This T cell receptor (beta chain) was captured by sequencing in a study of blood T cell repertoires in COVID-19. Assay: immunoSEQ multiplex PCR; the TCRdb copy retains only in-frame clones and omits some. Found here are hundreds of thousands of clones, 85% to 90% of them singletons; the top ten hold 2.4%. This clone was seen once. The CDR3 consists of 16 residues. The V end lost 3 bases, the J end lost 2 bases, and 17 bases lay between the germline ends. Germline CDR1 and CDR2: SGHRS and YFSETQ. Assignments of participants to cohorts depended upon their own reported clinical history. This TCR came from a young woman who had recovered from COVID-19. The chain recombines TRBV5-1 with TRBJ2-5; TRBD2 is a possible D gene (6 bases). Sequenced sample: PBMCs or T cells enriched from blood (not recorded which). This chain's CDR3 is CASSSLLAEGQETQYF. CDR3 bases: TGCGCCAGCAGCTCCCTTTTGGCGGAGGGTCAAGAGACCCAGTACTTC.